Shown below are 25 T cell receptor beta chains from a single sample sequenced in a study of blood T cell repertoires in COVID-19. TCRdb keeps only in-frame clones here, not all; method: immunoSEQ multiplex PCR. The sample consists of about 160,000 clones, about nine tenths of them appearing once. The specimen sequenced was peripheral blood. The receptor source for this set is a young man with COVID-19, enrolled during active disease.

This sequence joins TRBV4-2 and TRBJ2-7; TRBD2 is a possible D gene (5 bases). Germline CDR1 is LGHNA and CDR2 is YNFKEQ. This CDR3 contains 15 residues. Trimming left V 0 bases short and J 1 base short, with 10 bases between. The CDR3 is CASSQDLGESYEQYF. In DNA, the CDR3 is TGTGCCAGCAGCCAAGATCTCGGGGAATCCTACGAGCAGTACTTC.

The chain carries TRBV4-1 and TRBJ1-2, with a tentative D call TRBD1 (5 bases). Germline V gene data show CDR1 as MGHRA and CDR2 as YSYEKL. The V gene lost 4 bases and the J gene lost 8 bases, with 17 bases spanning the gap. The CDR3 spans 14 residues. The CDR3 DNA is TGCGCCAGCAGCCCTCTTGAGGGACTTGAGGGCTACACCTTC. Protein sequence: CASSPLEGLEGYTF.

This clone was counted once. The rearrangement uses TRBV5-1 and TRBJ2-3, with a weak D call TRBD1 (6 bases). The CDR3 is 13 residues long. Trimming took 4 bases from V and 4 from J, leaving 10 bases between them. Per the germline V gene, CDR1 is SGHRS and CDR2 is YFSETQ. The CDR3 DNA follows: TGCGCCAGCAGCGCGGACAGTTCAGATACGCAGTATTTT. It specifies CASSADSSDTQYF.

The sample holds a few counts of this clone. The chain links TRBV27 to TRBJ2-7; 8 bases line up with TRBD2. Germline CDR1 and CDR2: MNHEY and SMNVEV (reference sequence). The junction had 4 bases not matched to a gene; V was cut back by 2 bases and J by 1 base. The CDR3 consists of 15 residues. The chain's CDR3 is CASSLTSGGSYEQYF. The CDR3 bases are TGTGCCAGCAGTTTAACTAGCGGAGGTTCCTACGAGCAGTACTTC.

CDR3 protein: CASSLNRGGSYEQYF. The CDR3, as DNA: TGTGCCAGCAGCTTGAACAGGGGCGGCTCCTACGAGCAGTACTTC. This sequence joins TRBV5-6 and TRBJ2-7; 7 bases fit TRBD1. Germline lookup yields CDR1 SGHDT and CDR2 YYEEEE. This CDR3 has 15 residues. Trimming removed 1 base from V and 0 bases from J; junction bases left unmatched: 4.

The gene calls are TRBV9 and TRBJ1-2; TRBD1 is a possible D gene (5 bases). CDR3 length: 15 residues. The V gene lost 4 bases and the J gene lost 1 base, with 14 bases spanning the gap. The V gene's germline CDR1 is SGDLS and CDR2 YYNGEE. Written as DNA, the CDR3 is TGTGCCAGCAGCATCCGGGACTCCTTTAACTATGGCTACACCTTC. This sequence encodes CASSIRDSFNYGYTF.

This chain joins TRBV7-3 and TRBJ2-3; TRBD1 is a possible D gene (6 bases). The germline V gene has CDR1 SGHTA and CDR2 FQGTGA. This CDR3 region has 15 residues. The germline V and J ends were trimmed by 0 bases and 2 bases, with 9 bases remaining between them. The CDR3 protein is CASSLTGASTDTQYF. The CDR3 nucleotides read TGTGCCAGCAGCTTAACGGGGGCATCCACAGATACGCAGTATTTT.

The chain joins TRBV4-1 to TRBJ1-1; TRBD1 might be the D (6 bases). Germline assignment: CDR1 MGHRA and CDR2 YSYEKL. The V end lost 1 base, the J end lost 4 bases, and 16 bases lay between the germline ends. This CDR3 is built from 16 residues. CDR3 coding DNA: TGCGCCAGCAGCCAAGGGGTAACAGGGTCTGTCACTGAAGCTTTCTTT. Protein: CASSQGVTGSVTEAFF.

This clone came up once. The CDR3 here is CASSELWGLKGAFF. The DNA of the CDR3 is TGTGCCAGCAGTGAACTTTGGGGGCTCAAGGGGGCTTTCTTT. The chain links TRBV6-1 to TRBJ1-1; TRBD1 is a possible D gene (6 bases). V was shortened by 2 bases and J by 11 bases, with 18 bases between the two germline ends. The CDR3 consists of 14 residues. Germline V lookup: CDR1 MNHNS, CDR2 SASEGT.

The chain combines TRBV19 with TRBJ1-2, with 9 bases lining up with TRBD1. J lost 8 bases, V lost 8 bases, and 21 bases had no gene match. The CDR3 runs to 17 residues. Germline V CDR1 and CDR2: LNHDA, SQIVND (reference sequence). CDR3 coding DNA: TGTGCCAGTGTAACCCGCCCCGTAGTAGACAGGGGGTACGGCTACACCTTC. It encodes CASVTRPVVDRGYGYTF.

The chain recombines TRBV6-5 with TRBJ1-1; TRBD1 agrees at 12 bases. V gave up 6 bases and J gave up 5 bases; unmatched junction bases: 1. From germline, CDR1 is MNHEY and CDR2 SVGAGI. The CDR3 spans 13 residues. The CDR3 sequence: CASRGQGATEAFF. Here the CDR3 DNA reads TGTGCCAGCAGGGGACAGGGGGCGACTGAAGCTTTCTTT.

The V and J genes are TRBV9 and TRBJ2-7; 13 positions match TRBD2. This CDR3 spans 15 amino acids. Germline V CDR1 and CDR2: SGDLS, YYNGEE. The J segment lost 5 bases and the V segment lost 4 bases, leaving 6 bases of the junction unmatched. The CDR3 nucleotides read TGTGCCAGCAGCTTACTCGGGACTAGCGGGGACGAGCAGTACTTC. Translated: CASSLLGTSGDEQYF.

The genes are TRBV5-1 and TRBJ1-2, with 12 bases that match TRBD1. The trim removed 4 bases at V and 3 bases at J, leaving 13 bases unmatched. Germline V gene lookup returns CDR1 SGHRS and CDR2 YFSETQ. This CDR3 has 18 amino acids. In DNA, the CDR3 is TGCGCCAGCAGCCTAAGGGGGACAGGGGGCGACCGATACTATGGCTACACCTTC. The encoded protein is CASSLRGTGGDRYYGYTF.

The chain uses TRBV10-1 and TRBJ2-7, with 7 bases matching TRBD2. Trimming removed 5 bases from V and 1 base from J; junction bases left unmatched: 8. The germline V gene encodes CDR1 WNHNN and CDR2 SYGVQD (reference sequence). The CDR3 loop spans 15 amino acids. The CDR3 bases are TGCGCCAGCAGTTGGACGGGGGACTATTCCTACGAGCAGTACTTC. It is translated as CASSWTGDYSYEQYF.

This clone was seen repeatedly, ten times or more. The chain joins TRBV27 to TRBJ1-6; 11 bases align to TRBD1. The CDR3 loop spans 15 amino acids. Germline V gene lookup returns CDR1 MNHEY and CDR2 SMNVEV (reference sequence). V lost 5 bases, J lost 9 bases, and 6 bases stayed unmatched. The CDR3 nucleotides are TGTGCCAGCAGTGGGGGGGACAGGGGGAGTTCACCCCTCCACTTT. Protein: CASSGGDRGSSPLHF.

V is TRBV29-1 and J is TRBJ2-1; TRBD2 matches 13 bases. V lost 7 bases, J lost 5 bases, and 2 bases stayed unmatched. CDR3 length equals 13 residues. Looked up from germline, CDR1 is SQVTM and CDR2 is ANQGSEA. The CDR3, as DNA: TGCAGCGAGGGACTAGCGGGACACAATGAGCAGTTCTTC. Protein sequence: CSEGLAGHNEQFF.

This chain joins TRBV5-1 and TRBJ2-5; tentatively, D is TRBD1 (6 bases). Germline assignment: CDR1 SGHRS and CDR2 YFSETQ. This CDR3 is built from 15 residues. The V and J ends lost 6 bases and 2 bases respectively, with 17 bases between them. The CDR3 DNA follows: TGCGCCAGCAAAACAACCGGGGACACACAAGAGACCCAGTACTTC. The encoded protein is CASKTTGDTQETQYF.

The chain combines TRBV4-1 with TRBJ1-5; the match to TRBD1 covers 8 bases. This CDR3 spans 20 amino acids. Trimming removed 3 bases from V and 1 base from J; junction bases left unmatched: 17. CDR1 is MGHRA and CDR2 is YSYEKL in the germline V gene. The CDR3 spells CASSHPSTRTGTKSNQPQHF. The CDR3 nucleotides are TGCGCCAGCAGCCACCCCTCGACCAGGACAGGGACGAAGAGCAATCAGCCCCAGCATTTT.

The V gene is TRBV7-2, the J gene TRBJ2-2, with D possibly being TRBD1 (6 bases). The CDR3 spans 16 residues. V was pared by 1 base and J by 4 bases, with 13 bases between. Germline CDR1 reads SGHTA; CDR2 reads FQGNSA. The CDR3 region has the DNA TGTGCCAGCAGCTTAGGAGTCCTACAGGGCACCGGGGAGCTGTTTTTT. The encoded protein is CASSLGVLQGTGELFF.

CDR3 amino acids: CASSQEGTASYEQYF. The CDR3 DNA follows: TGTGCCAGCAGCCAAGAGGGGACAGCCTCCTACGAGCAGTACTTC. This rearrangement joins TRBV4-2 to TRBJ2-7, with 7 bases aligning to TRBD1. CDR3 length: 15 amino acids. The trim removed 0 bases at V and 0 bases at J, leaving 2 bases unmatched. Germline CDR1 is LGHNA and CDR2 is YNFKEQ.

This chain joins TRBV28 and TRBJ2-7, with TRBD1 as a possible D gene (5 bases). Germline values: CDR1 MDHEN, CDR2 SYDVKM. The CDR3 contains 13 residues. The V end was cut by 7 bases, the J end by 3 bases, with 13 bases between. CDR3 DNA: TGTGCCAGCACGACAGCAATCGGCTACGAGCAGTACTTC. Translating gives CASTTAIGYEQYF.

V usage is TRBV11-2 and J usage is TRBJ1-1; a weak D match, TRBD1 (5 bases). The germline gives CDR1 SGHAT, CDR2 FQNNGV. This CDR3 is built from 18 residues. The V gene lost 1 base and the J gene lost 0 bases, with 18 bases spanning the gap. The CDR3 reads CASSLVWGEGRLNTEAFF. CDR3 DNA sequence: TGTGCCAGCAGCTTAGTCTGGGGGGAGGGGCGATTGAACACTGAAGCTTTCTTT.

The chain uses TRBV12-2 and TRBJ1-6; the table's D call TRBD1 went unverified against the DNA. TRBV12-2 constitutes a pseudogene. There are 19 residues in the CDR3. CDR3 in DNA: TGTGCAAGTCGCTCAGGGGTCCCTCCGTTTCCATTATATAATTCACCCCTCCACTTT. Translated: CASRSGVPPFPLYNSPLHF.

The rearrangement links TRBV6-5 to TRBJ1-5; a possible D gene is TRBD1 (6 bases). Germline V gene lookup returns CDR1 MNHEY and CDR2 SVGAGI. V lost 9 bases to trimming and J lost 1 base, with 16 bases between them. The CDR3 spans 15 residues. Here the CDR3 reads CASGDTGKSNQPQHF. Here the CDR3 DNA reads TGTGCCAGTGGGGATACAGGGAAAAGCAATCAGCCCCAGCATTTT.

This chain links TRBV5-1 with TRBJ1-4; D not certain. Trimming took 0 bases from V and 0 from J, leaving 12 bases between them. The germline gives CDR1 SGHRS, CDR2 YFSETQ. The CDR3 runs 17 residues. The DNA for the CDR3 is TGCGCCAGCAGCTTGGCTTTGAGCTCTGCAACTAATGAAAAACTGTTTTTT. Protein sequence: CASSLALSSATNEKLFF.